This TCR beta chain was captured by sequencing in a study of OX40 agonist ivuxolimab in advanced cancers. Data came from immunoSEQ multiplex PCR; TCRdb stores just in-frame clones and leaves some out. The sample lists 70,000 or so clones; 80% to 90% were seen once. The V end lost 4 bases, the J end lost 5 bases, and 11 bases lay between the germline ends. In germline, CDR1 is LNHDA, CDR2 SQIVND (reference sequence). The CDR3 has 14 amino acids. This sample comprised CD4+ or CD8+ T cells sorted from blood, obtained in a trial of the OX40 agonist ivuxolimab. The sequence was obtained from an adult with an advanced solid tumor such as melanoma, head and neck, liver or kidney cancer. This sequence joins TRBV19 and TRBJ2-2; the D gene is possibly TRBD1 (6 bases). Written as DNA, the CDR3 is TGTGCCAGTAGTAAGGGGGACGGGACCGGGGAGCTGTTTTTT. Translating it yields CASSKGDGTGELFF.